This TCR beta chain came from a study of control samples from healthy donors and cancer patients. The V gene end was trimmed by 6 bases and the J gene end by 2 bases; junction bases not matched to a gene: 7. This CDR3 is built from 15 residues. Germline CDR1 is SGHTA and CDR2 is FQGNSA. Some clones are missing from TCRdb's copy, which holds only in-frame ones; the method was immunoSEQ multiplex PCR. The sample lists roughly 120,000 clones, around 93% occurring once. The clonotype comes from a man aged 50 to 59 with head and neck cancer. The chain couples TRBV7-2 to TRBJ2-7, with 10 nucleotides matching TRBD1. The sequenced sample consisted of PBMCs. The CDR3 DNA reads as TGTGCCAGCAGTCGCTCCGGGACAGGGGCCTACGAGCAGTACTTC. Translated: CASSRSGTGAYEQYF.